Presented here are 16 T cell receptor beta chains from one specimen sequenced in a study of metastatic and nonmetastatic thyroid tumors. There were no patients who had received any treatment before thyroid surgery. With MiXCR, TCRdb called clones anew from the PCR reads. This table holds about 56,000 clones, less than 30% found once. The sequenced sample was blood. These TCRs come from a female donor with papillary thyroid cancer or a benign thyroid nodule (not recorded which). Some clones in this sample may be carry-over from other donors' samples.

This clone was detected a few times. The chain is built from TRBV10-3 and TRBJ2-1, with 12 nucleotides matching TRBD2. There are 14 residues in the CDR3. V dropped 10 bases and J dropped 2; count of bases not matched to a gene: 3. Per germline, CDR1 ENHRY and CDR2 SYGVKD. The CDR3 spells CASRLAGAYNEQFF. DNA for the CDR3: TGTGCCAGTAGACTAGCGGGAGCCTACAATGAGCAGTTCTTC.

The sample holds a few counts of this clone. The junction shows a germline mismatch at one end, possibly a read error. The V gene is TRBV15, the J gene TRBJ2-1; maybe TRBD2 (5 bases). Germline values: CDR1 LNHNV, CDR2 YYDKDF (reference sequence). The CDR3 consists of 13 residues. The CDR3 DNA reads as TGTGCCACCAGCAGAGTGCGGGTTAATGGGCAGTTCTTC. Amino acid sequence: CATSRVRVNGQFF.

This rearrangement joins TRBV20-1 to TRBJ2-7; tentatively, D is TRBD1 (5 bases). Deletions cut 0 bases from V and 7 bases from J, with 16 bases between. The CDR3 consists of 14 residues. CDR1 is DFQATT and CDR2 is SNEGSKA in the germline V gene (reference sequence). The CDR3 DNA follows: TGCAGTGCTAGAGAATCCCAGGGTTCGTGGGAGCAGTACTTC. Translated, it gives CSARESQGSWEQYF.

The genes are TRBV7-9 and TRBJ1-4; tentative D call: TRBD1 (5 bases). The germline CDR1 and CDR2 sequences are SEHNR and FQNEAQ (reference sequence). The ends were cut back, 5 bases at V and 3 bases at J, with 19 bases in the middle. The CDR3 is 17 residues long. In DNA form, the CDR3 reads TGTGCCAGCAGCACATACCTCACCGAGGGGTCTAATGAAAAACTGTTTTTT. It codes for CASSTYLTEGSNEKLFF. Supplemented by reference TRBV7-9 and TRBJ1-4, the full variable domain reads DTGVSQNPRHKITKRGQNVTFRCDPISEHNRLYWYRQTLGQGPEFLTYFQNEAQLEKSRLLSDRFSAERPKGSFSTLEIQRTEQGDSAMYLCASSTYLTEGSNEKLFFGSGTQLSVL.

This chain joins TRBV6-1 and TRBJ1-5; possibly TRBD1 for D (5 bases). With 1 base removed from V and 5 bases from J, the gap between germline ends came to 9 bases. The CDR3 is 14 amino acids. The germline V gene has CDR1 MNHNS and CDR2 SASEGT. CDR3 sequence (DNA): TGTGCCAGCAGTGAAGTCGACAGCTATCAGCCCCAGCATTTT. This translates into CASSEVDSYQPQHF.

This clone was observed a handful of times. The chain is built from TRBV15 and TRBJ1-2, with 8 bases matching TRBD1. Germline V lookup: CDR1 LNHNV, CDR2 YYDKDF (reference sequence). V shed 3 bases, J shed 5 bases, and the junction held 8 bases outside the gene matches. The CDR3 length is 15 residues. The CDR3 region has the DNA TGTGCCACCAGCAGGCCAACCGGGACAGGTTATGGCTACACCTTC. Translating gives CATSRPTGTGYGYTF.

The genes are TRBV19 and TRBJ2-1; 9 nucleotides line up with TRBD1. The length of the CDR3 is 18 residues. The germline gives CDR1 LNHDA, CDR2 SQIVND (reference sequence). The ends lost 4 bases at V and 3 bases at J; junction bases unmatched: 13. The CDR3 DNA follows: TGTGCCAGTAGTAGGAAGGTCTCCGGGACAGGGAACTACAATGAGCAGTTCTTC. It codes for CASSRKVSGTGNYNEQFF.

This clone has just a few counts. This sequence joins TRBV19 and TRBJ1-5, with a weak D call TRBD1 (5 bases). Deletions cut 2 bases from V and 0 bases from J, with 8 bases between. The CDR3 is 15 amino acids. CDR1 LNHDA and CDR2 SQIVND come from the germline V gene (reference sequence). For the CDR3, the DNA is TGTGCCAGTAGTATAATAGGGGATAGCAATCAGCCCCAGCATTTT. This sequence encodes CASSIIGDSNQPQHF.

The gene calls are TRBV20-1 and TRBJ1-2; perhaps TRBD1 as D (5 bases). CDR1 is DFQATT, CDR2 SNEGSKA, per germline (reference sequence). The CDR3 consists of 11 residues. In DNA form, the CDR3 reads TGCAGCCAAGGGGAGGTCGGAGGCTACACCTTC. This translates into CSQGEVGGYTF.

The V and J genes are TRBV6-1 and TRBJ1-2; TRBD1 matches 9 bases. CDR1 is MNHNS, CDR2 SASEGT, per germline. J gave up 8 bases and V 5 bases, and 6 bases lay outside the gene matches. CDR3 length equals 13 residues. CDR3 nucleotide sequence: TGTGCCAGCAGTCGCGGGACAGGGCAAGGCTACACCTTC. This gives the protein CASSRGTGQGYTF.

V and J are TRBV28 and TRBJ2-7; perhaps D is TRBD1 or TRBD2 (6 bases each). Germline V lookup: CDR1 MDHEN, CDR2 SYDVKM. With 3 bases removed from V and 7 bases from J, the gap between germline ends came to 19 bases. The CDR3 runs 15 residues. CDR3 sequence (DNA): TGTGCCAGCAGTTTTGATTCGGTGGGGGGCGAGGAGCAGTACTTC. It translates to CASSFDSVGGEEQYF.

This chain joins TRBV4-1 and TRBJ1-4; D not certain. The CDR3 has 17 amino acids. Germline values: CDR1 MGHRA, CDR2 YSYEKL. With 0 bases removed from V and 4 bases from J, the gap between germline ends came to 15 bases. The CDR3: CASSQESGRRINEKLFF. The CDR3 DNA reads as TGCGCCAGCAGCCAAGAATCTGGACGACGGATTAATGAAAAACTGTTTTTT.

This clone was seen at least ten times. This chain links TRBV2 with TRBJ1-1; 7 nucleotides align to TRBD1. Germline CDR1 and CDR2: SNHLY and FYNNEI. V lost 10 bases to trimming and J lost 5 bases; unmatched junction nucleotides: 13. CDR3 length equals 14 residues. The CDR3 DNA is TGTGCCAAAAAAACCGGGACAGTCGGGACTGAAGCTTTCTTT. Translating gives CAKKTGTVGTEAFF.

This sequence joins TRBV30 and TRBJ2-6; D is undetermined. Germline V lookup: CDR1 GTSNPN, CDR2 SVGIG (reference sequence). Trimming pared 0 bases from V and 9 bases from J, leaving 12 bases between. This CDR3 is built from 14 residues. CDR3 loop: CAWSVPSSLNVLTF. CDR3 in DNA: TGTGCCTGGAGTGTACCTTCCAGCCTCAACGTCCTGACTTTC. The full variable domain, rest sourced from reference TRBV30 and TRBJ2-6, is SQTIHQWPATLVQPVGSPLSLECTVEGTSNPNLYWYRQAAGRGLQLLFYSVGIGQISSEVPQNLSASRPQDRQFILSSKKLLLSDSGFYLCAWSVPSSLNVLTFGAGSRLTVL.

This chain links TRBV20-1 with TRBJ2-1; D may correspond to TRBD1 or TRBD2 (7 bases each). CDR1 is DFQATT and CDR2 is SNEGSKA in the germline V gene (reference sequence). Trimming shortened V by 4 bases and J by 0 bases, and 13 bases separated the two germline ends. CDR3 length equals 15 residues. Here the CDR3 reads CSAIPRGGSYNEQFF. CDR3 DNA sequence: TGCAGTGCTATCCCCAGGGGGGGCTCCTACAATGAGCAGTTCTTC.

The chain employs TRBV2 and TRBJ2-7; D remains ambiguous. V dropped 4 bases and J dropped 3 bases, with 16 bases sitting between them. Germline V gene sequence: CDR1 SNHLY, CDR2 FYNNEI. The CDR3 covers 15 residues. The CDR3 sequence is CASSAGYSKHYEQYF. In nucleotides, the CDR3 is TGTGCCAGCAGTGCTGGCTACTCCAAGCACTACGAGCAGTACTTC.